A single T cell receptor beta chain is shown here with its context. The Seattle patients, enrolled during active infection, were followed longitudinally. As originally analysed: By means of reference gene primer amplification, nucleated cell counts were estimated. TCRdb's table, derived via immunoSEQ multiplex PCR, lists solely in-frame clones and lacks some. V and J calls and clone size are given by that table; D and trimming were obtained from the DNA. The sample has approximately 270,000 clones, around 82% seen once. The germline V gene has CDR1 GTSNPN and CDR2 SVGIG (reference sequence). The ends lost 1 base at V and 3 bases at J; junction bases unmatched: 11. This CDR3 has 16 amino acids. The data were taken from a study of blood T cell repertoires in COVID-19. Study-level information: Samples representing acute and convalescent COVID-19 were sourced from the United States, Italy and Spain. In each case, the material was cDNA or gDNA derived from T cells, B-cell-depleted T cells, or PBMCs.

This clonotype was sampled from a person between 65 and 80 years old with COVID-19, enrolled during active disease. Sequencing was done on a sample of peripheral blood. This chain connects TRBV30 to TRBJ2-7; TRBD2 agrees at 8 bases. The CDR3 spells CAWSAGGSGTIYEQYF. The CDR3 DNA is TGTGCCTGGAGTGCGGGGGGGAGCGGGACAATCTACGAGCAGTACTTC.